The 7 T cell receptor beta chains listed next were all sequenced from one sample in a study of blood T cell repertoires in COVID-19. The method was immunoSEQ multiplex PCR; TCRdb's version includes in-frame clones alone and lacks a portion of them. The repertoire includes roughly 240,000 clones, about 90% of them detected once, and around 1% sits in the top ten. The material sequenced was PBMCs or T cells enriched from blood (not recorded which). The receptors shown here come from a man aged 50 to 59 who had been exposed to COVID-19.

The chain uses TRBV3-1 (or the pseudogene TRBV3-2) and TRBJ2-3; D uncertain. This CDR3 contains 14 residues. CDR1 and CDR2 from the germline V gene are LGHDT and YNNKEL (reference sequence). The V and J ends lost 8 bases and 1 base respectively, with 13 bases between them. The CDR3 sequence: CASDMWQGTDTQYF. DNA of the CDR3: TGTGCCAGCGATATGTGGCAGGGCACAGATACGCAGTATTTT.

This chain connects TRBV7-3 to TRBJ1-2; perhaps TRBD1 as D (6 bases). Germline V gene data show CDR1 as SGHTA and CDR2 as FQGTGA. Between the trimmed V and J ends, which lost 5 bases and 7 bases, there was a span of 17 bases. This CDR3 spans 14 amino acids. This CDR3 is CASSPASQGIGYTF. The DNA of the CDR3 is TGTGCCAGCAGCCCAGCGTCCCAGGGGATTGGCTACACCTTC.

The genes are TRBV3-1 (or the pseudogene TRBV3-2) and TRBJ2-1; the match to TRBD2 covers 13 bases. The CDR3 spans 15 residues. V trimming: 5 bases; J trimming: 7 bases; junction bases outside the gene matches: 5. CDR1 LGHDT and CDR2 YNNKEL come from the germline V gene (reference sequence). The DNA for the CDR3 is TGTGCCAGCAGCTTAGGACTAGCGGGGGCAAATGAGCAGTTCTTC. It is translated as CASSLGLAGANEQFF.

This chain links TRBV15 with TRBJ1-6; D gene ambiguous. V lost 1 base to trimming and J lost 4 bases, with 11 bases between them. CDR1 and CDR2 (germline): LNHNV, YYDKDF (reference sequence). CDR3 length: 16 amino acids. CDR3 region: CATSRGVEVYNSPLHF. CDR3 sequence (DNA): TGTGCCACCAGCAGAGGGGTTGAGGTATATAATTCACCCCTCCACTTT.

The CDR3 loop is CASSLGLANEQFF. CDR3 DNA: TGTGCCAGCAGCTTAGGGCTGGCCAATGAGCAGTTCTTC. The chain joins TRBV7-8 to TRBJ2-1; D gene uncertain. V shed 1 base and J shed 6 bases, with 7 bases lying between them. The CDR3 has 13 amino acids. CDR1 and CDR2 (germline): SGHVS, FQNEAQ. The full variable domain, rest sourced from reference TRBV7-8 and TRBJ2-1, is GAGVSQSPRYKVAKRGQDVALRCDPISGHVSLFWYQQALGQGPEFLTYFQNEAQLDKSGLPSDRFFAERPEGSVSTLKIQRTQQEDSAVYLCASSLGLANEQFFGPGTRLTVL.

The CDR3 DNA follows: TGTGCCGCTTCGGTGGAGCCAGATACGCAGTATTTT. This encodes CAASVEPDTQYF. The chain combines TRBV10-3 with TRBJ2-3; D is unclear. V lost 11 bases and J lost 4, with 13 bases in between. The V gene's germline CDR1 is ENHRY and CDR2 SYGVKD. The CDR3 covers 12 residues.

The V call is TRBV29-1, the J call TRBJ1-3; 7 positions match TRBD1. Trimming removed 4 bases from V and 2 bases from J; junction bases left unmatched: 5. The germline CDR1 and CDR2 sequences are SQVTM and ANQGSEA. CDR3 length: 14 amino acids. Written as DNA, the CDR3 is TGCAGCGTTGGACAGGGAGGTGCTGGAAACACCATATATTTT. Translating it yields CSVGQGGAGNTIYF.